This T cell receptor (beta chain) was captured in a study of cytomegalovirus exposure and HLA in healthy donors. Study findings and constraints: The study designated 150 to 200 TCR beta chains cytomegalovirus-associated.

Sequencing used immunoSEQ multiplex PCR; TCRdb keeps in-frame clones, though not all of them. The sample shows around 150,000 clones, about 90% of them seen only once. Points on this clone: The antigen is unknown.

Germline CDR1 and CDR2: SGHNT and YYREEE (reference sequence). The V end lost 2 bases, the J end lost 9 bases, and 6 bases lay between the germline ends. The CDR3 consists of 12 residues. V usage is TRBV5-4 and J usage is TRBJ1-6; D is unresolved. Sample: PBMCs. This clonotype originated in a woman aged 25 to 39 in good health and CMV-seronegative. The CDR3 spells CASSLGFSPLHF. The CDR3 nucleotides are TGTGCCAGCAGCTTAGGATTTTCACCCCTCCACTTT.